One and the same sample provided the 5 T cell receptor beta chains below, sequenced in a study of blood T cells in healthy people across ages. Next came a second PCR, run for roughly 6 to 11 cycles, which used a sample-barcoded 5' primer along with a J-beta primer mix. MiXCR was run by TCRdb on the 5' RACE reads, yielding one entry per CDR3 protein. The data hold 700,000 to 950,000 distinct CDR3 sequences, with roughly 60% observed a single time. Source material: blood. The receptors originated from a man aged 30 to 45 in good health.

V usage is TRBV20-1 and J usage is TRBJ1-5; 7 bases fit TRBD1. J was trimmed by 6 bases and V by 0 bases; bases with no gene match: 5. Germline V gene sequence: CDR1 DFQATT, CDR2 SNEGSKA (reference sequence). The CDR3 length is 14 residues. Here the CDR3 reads CSAREYRGSQPQHF. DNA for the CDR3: TGCAGTGCTAGAGAATACAGGGGAAGTCAGCCCCAGCATTTT.

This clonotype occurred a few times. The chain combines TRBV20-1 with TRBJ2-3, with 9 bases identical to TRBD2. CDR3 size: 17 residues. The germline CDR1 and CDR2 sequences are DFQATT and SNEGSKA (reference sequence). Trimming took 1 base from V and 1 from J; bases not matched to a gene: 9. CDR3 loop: CSARVGFSGSRTDTQYF. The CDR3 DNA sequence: TGCAGTGCTAGAGTGGGGTTTAGCGGGAGTCGCACAGATACGCAGTATTTT.

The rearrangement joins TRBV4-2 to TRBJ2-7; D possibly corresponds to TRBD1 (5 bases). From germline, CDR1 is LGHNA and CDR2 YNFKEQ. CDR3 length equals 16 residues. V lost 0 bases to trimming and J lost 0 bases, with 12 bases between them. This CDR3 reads CASSQDQGPLSYEQYF. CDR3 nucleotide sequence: TGTGCCAGCAGCCAAGATCAGGGCCCCCTCTCCTACGAGCAGTACTTC.

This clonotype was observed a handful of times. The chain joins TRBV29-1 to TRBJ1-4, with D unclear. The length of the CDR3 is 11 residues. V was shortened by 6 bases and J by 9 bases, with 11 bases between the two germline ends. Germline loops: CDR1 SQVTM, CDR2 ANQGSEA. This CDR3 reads CSVEAFQKLFF. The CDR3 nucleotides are TGCAGCGTCGAGGCTTTCCAAAAACTGTTTTTT.

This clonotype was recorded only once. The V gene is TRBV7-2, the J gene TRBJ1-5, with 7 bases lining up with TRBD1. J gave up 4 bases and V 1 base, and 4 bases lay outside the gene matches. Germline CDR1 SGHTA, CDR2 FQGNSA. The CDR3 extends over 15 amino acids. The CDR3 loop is CASSLEGQRNQPQHF. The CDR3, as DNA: TGTGCCAGCAGCTTAGAGGGACAGAGGAATCAGCCCCAGCATTTT.